This passage covers 32 T cell receptor beta chains from one sample sequenced in a study of blood T cell repertoires in COVID-19. Sequencing used immunoSEQ multiplex PCR; TCRdb keeps in-frame clones, though not all of them. The sample shows 200,000 to 300,000 clones, about 68% of them seen only once. Source material: peripheral blood. All receptors come from a woman of 80 years or more with acute or convalescent COVID-19.

CDR3 nucleotide sequence: TGTGCCATCAGCCTCGAGGGCTGGGAGACCCAGTACTTC. This codes for CAISLEGWETQYF. The chain is built from TRBV10-3 and TRBJ2-5, with a weak D call TRBD2 (5 bases). V was pared by 6 bases and J by 5 bases, with 13 bases between. Germline V CDR1 and CDR2: ENHRY, SYGVKD. CDR3 length: 13 residues.

The sample holds one count of this clone. Within the sample, other DNA sequences also encode this same CDR3. CDR3 coding DNA: TGTGCCAGCAGTCAACAGGGGAACACTGAAGCTTTCTTT. Its protein is CASSQQGNTEAFF. The J gene is TRBJ1-1, the V gene TRBV2, with a tentative D call TRBD1 (6 bases). In germline, CDR1 is SNHLY, CDR2 FYNNEI. Trimming left V 5 bases short and J 1 base short, with 8 bases between. This CDR3 has 13 residues.

This clone was counted a few times. The chain links TRBV12-3 or TRBV12-4 to TRBJ1-5, with D maybe TRBD1 (6 bases). CDR3 length equals 12 residues. V lost 6 bases to trimming and J lost 6 bases, with 9 bases between them. DNA for the CDR3: TGTGCCAGCAGAATAGGGGGTCAGCCCCAGCATTTT. Residues: CASRIGGQPQHF.

The CDR3 nucleotides read TGTGCCAGCAGCTTGGGGGGCAGGGGAGCCTACGAGCAGTACTTC. It specifies CASSLGGRGAYEQYF. The V and J genes are TRBV5-6 and TRBJ2-7; D is possibly TRBD1 (6 bases). V shed 0 bases and J shed 2 bases, with 12 bases lying between them. The germline CDR1 and CDR2 sequences are SGHDT and YYEEEE. The CDR3 spans 15 residues.

The genes are TRBV5-1 and TRBJ1-1; D gene uncertain. Germline V gene data show CDR1 as SGHRS and CDR2 as YFSETQ. V shed 0 bases and J shed 4 bases, with 13 bases lying between them. The CDR3 runs 15 residues. This chain's CDR3 is CASSLASGRATEAFF. The CDR3 nucleotides are TGCGCCAGCAGCTTGGCCAGCGGAAGGGCCACTGAAGCTTTCTTT.

The chain employs TRBV6-5 and TRBJ1-6; the D is unclear. The CDR3 loop spans 15 amino acids. Between the trimmed V and J ends, which lost 4 bases and 8 bases, there was a span of 15 bases. CDR1 and CDR2 (germline): MNHEY, SVGAGI. In DNA, the CDR3 is TGTGCCAGCAGTTCCCTCCCCGGGAGGGATTCACCCCTCCACTTT. Protein product: CASSSLPGRDSPLHF.

This clone was seen a handful of times. The V and J genes are TRBV6-2 or TRBV6-3 and TRBJ2-7; D may be TRBD1 (5 bases). This CDR3 spans 17 amino acids. Trimming removed 0 bases at V and 2 bases at J, with 17 bases between. Per the germline V gene, CDR1 is MNHEY and CDR2 is SVGEGT. The CDR3 sequence: CASSYSSGFWTTYEQYF. The CDR3 DNA reads as TGTGCCAGCAGTTACTCATCAGGGTTCTGGACCACCTACGAGCAGTACTTC.

The rearrangement joins TRBV5-1 to TRBJ1-1; 8 bases match TRBD1. V shed 5 bases, J shed 2 bases, and the junction held 5 bases outside the gene matches. In germline, CDR1 is SGHRS, CDR2 YFSETQ. The CDR3 length is 14 residues. DNA for the CDR3: TGCGCCAGCAGGTTGACAGGGGATAACACTGAAGCTTTCTTT. It encodes CASRLTGDNTEAFF.

The chain combines TRBV2 with TRBJ1-1; D perhaps matches TRBD1 (6 bases). The length of the CDR3 is 16 residues. Germline V CDR1 and CDR2: SNHLY, FYNNEI. Trimming stripped 2 bases from V and 0 bases from J, with 13 bases between. CDR3 coding DNA: TGTGCCAGCAGTGAACAGGGGCCAACAATGAACACTGAAGCTTTCTTT. It yields the protein CASSEQGPTMNTEAFF.

The chain links TRBV3-1 (or the pseudogene TRBV3-2) to TRBJ2-1; 12 positions match TRBD2. CDR3 length: 15 amino acids. Germline lookup yields CDR1 LGHDT and CDR2 YNNKEL (reference sequence). V lost 6 bases, J lost 7 bases, and 7 bases stayed unmatched. The CDR3 is CASSRLAGVRNEQFF. CDR3 coding DNA: TGTGCCAGCAGTAGACTAGCGGGAGTCCGGAATGAGCAGTTCTTC.

This clone was counted only a few times. This chain links TRBV2 with TRBJ1-6; 8 bases are shared with TRBD1. V trimming: 7 bases; J trimming: 6 bases; junction bases outside the gene matches: 8. Germline CDR1 SNHLY, CDR2 FYNNEI. The length of the CDR3 is 15 residues. CDR3 loop: CASIGQGRANSPLHF. CDR3 in DNA: TGTGCCAGCATCGGACAGGGTCGCGCTAATTCACCCCTCCACTTT.

The chain links TRBV5-6 to TRBJ2-1; the D is unclear. V lost 0 bases and J 1 base, leaving 8 bases between the germline ends. Germline-derived CDR1 and CDR2 are SGHDT and YYEEEE. The CDR3 contains 15 residues. Here the CDR3 reads CASSLARLSYNEQFF. CDR3 nucleotide sequence: TGTGCCAGCAGCTTGGCCCGGTTGTCCTACAATGAGCAGTTCTTC. Full variable domain (outside the CDR3, taken from reference TRBV5-6 and TRBJ2-1): DAGVTQSPTHLIKTRGQQVTLRCSPKSGHDTVSWYQQALGQGPQFIFQYYEEEERQRGNFPDRFSGHQFPNYSSELNVNALLLGDSALYLCASSLARLSYNEQFFGPGTRLTVL.

The V gene is TRBV4-3, the J gene TRBJ2-2; 8 positions match TRBD1. J was trimmed by 7 bases and V by 0 bases; bases with no gene match: 7. There are 16 residues in the CDR3. Germline CDR1 LGHNA, CDR2 YSLEER. The CDR3 nucleotides are TGCGCCAGCAGCCAAGAGTGGGACAGGCCCTACGGGGAGCTGTTTTTT. Amino acid sequence: CASSQEWDRPYGELFF.

CDR3 coding DNA: TGTGCCAGCAGCTTCACAGGGATGGATGATGAAAAACTGTTTTTT. Its protein is CASSFTGMDDEKLFF. The gene calls are TRBV7-9 and TRBJ1-4; D is perhaps TRBD1 (6 bases). The V and J ends lost 3 bases and 6 bases respectively, with 14 bases between them. Germline assignment: CDR1 SEHNR and CDR2 FQNEAQ (reference sequence). CDR3 size: 15 residues.

The V call is TRBV18, the J call TRBJ1-3; D unclear. The CDR3 has 15 residues. V gave up 3 bases and J gave up 0 bases, with 9 bases separating them. Germline CDR1 KGHSH, CDR2 LQKENI. The CDR3 sequence is CASSPSGSSGNTIYF. Here the CDR3 DNA reads TGTGCCAGCTCACCTAGTGGGAGCTCTGGAAACACCATATATTTT.

The chain couples TRBV18 to TRBJ1-3; the D gene is possibly TRBD1 (5 bases). V lost 3 bases to trimming and J lost 0 bases, with 21 bases between them. CDR1 is KGHSH and CDR2 is LQKENI in the germline V gene. The CDR3 covers 19 residues. The CDR3 nucleotides are TGTGCCAGCTCACCCAACCCGGGGGGTTGGAGTTACTCTGGAAACACCATATATTTT. Residues: CASSPNPGGWSYSGNTIYF.

V usage is TRBV27 and J usage is TRBJ2-7, with TRBD2 as a possible D gene (7 bases). V dropped 4 bases and J dropped 4 bases, with 17 bases sitting between them. The CDR3 is made up of 15 amino acids. Germline V gives CDR1 MNHEY, CDR2 SMNVEV (reference sequence). CDR3 coding DNA: TGTGCCAGCAGTTCCTCGGGGGGCGAAAGTTACGAGCAGTACTTC. As protein: CASSSSGGESYEQYF.

The genes are TRBV5-1 and TRBJ2-2; 8 bases are shared with TRBD1. The trim removed 4 bases at V and 1 base at J, leaving 9 bases unmatched. There are 17 residues in the CDR3. Germline V CDR1 and CDR2: SGHRS, YFSETQ. The CDR3 nucleotides are TGCGCCAGCAGCACGGCGACCGGACAGGGGAACACCGGGGAGCTGTTTTTT. Translating gives CASSTATGQGNTGELFF.

J is TRBJ2-5 and V is TRBV19; tentatively, D is TRBD2 (5 bases). Deletions cut 5 bases from V and 5 bases from J, with 15 bases between. In germline, CDR1 is LNHDA, CDR2 SQIVND (reference sequence). The CDR3 has 14 residues. Written as DNA, the CDR3 is TGTGCCAGTAGTTCTCGTCCTTCGGGGGAGACCCAGTACTTC. It specifies CASSSRPSGETQYF.

The V and J genes are TRBV2 and TRBJ2-5; 8 nucleotides match TRBD2. Germline V CDR1 and CDR2: SNHLY, FYNNEI. The CDR3 sequence is 16 residues long. Germline trimming cut 4 bases from V and 2 bases from J; bases unmatched to any gene: 9. The CDR3 here is CASSGGRSGSQETQYF. CDR3 in DNA: TGTGCCAGCAGTGGGGGGAGGAGCGGGAGTCAAGAGACCCAGTACTTC. Using reference TRBV2 and TRBJ2-5 for the parts outside the CDR3, the full variable domain is EPEVTQTPSHQVTQMGQEVILRCVPISNHLYFYWYRQILGQKVEFLVSFYNNEISEKSEIFDDQFSVERPDGSNFTLKIRSTKLEDSAMYFCASSGGRSGSQETQYFGPGTRLLVL.

The chain carries TRBV2 and TRBJ2-3; 8 bases fit TRBD2. There are 15 residues in the CDR3. Trimming removed 6 bases from V and 9 bases from J; junction bases left unmatched: 14. Germline loops: CDR1 SNHLY, CDR2 FYNNEI. CDR3 loop: CASRPAGAVGETQYF. CDR3 coding DNA: TGTGCCAGCAGACCAGCGGGAGCTGTCGGGGAAACGCAGTATTTT.

The rearrangement links TRBV3-1 (or the pseudogene TRBV3-2) to TRBJ2-7; 8 nucleotides agree with TRBD1. The CDR3 is 12 residues long. The J segment lost 4 bases and the V segment lost 7 bases, leaving 3 bases of the junction unmatched. Germline-derived CDR1 and CDR2 are LGHDT and YNNKEL (reference sequence). Here the CDR3 reads CASTNRGYEQYF. The CDR3 nucleotides are TGTGCCAGCACCAACAGGGGGTACGAGCAGTACTTC.

The V and J genes are TRBV11-2 and TRBJ2-1; 8 bases are a match to TRBD2. The CDR3 runs 15 residues. V was clipped by 4 bases and J by 2 bases; unmatched bases: 4. Germline CDR1 is SGHAT and CDR2 is FQNNGV. CDR3 residues: CASSSGLVTYNEQFF. CDR3 DNA sequence: TGTGCCAGCAGCTCGGGACTAGTAACCTACAATGAGCAGTTCTTC.

This chain connects TRBV5-1 to TRBJ2-7; TRBD2 matches at 13 bases. CDR3 size: 15 residues. V lost 3 bases, J lost 6 bases, and 6 bases stayed unmatched. Germline V lookup: CDR1 SGHRS, CDR2 YFSETQ. In DNA form, the CDR3 reads TGCGCCAGCAGCTCTCAGACTAGCGGGGGGTTCGAGCAGTACTTC. This codes for CASSSQTSGGFEQYF.

This clone came up once. V is TRBV18 and J is TRBJ1-1; D may be TRBD1 (5 bases). The CDR3 loop spans 14 amino acids. CDR1 is KGHSH and CDR2 is LQKENI in the germline V gene. V was trimmed by 3 bases and J by 0 bases, leaving 8 bases between them. The chain's CDR3 is CASSPSGMNTEAFF. For the CDR3, the DNA is TGTGCCAGCTCACCGTCAGGGATGAACACTGAAGCTTTCTTT.

The chain carries TRBV20-1 and TRBJ2-7; weak D call: TRBD2 (6 bases). Trimming shortened V by 6 bases and J by 3 bases, and 9 bases separated the two germline ends. Germline V gives CDR1 DFQATT, CDR2 SNEGSKA (reference sequence). CDR3 length: 11 amino acids. The CDR3 region is CSAEGDYEQYF. The DNA of the CDR3 is TGCAGTGCGGAGGGTGACTACGAGCAGTACTTC.

The rearrangement joins TRBV27 to TRBJ2-3; a possible D gene is TRBD1 (6 bases). Germline-derived CDR1 and CDR2 are MNHEY and SMNVEV (reference sequence). There are 16 residues in the CDR3. Trimming stripped 8 bases from V and 2 bases from J, with 20 bases between. CDR3 sequence reads: CASGREGVWFTDTQYF. The DNA of the CDR3 is TGTGCCAGCGGAAGAGAGGGGGTTTGGTTCACAGATACGCAGTATTTT.

V and J are TRBV6-1 and TRBJ1-5; D is undetermined. The CDR3 sequence is 15 residues long. V was cut by 3 bases and J by 2 bases, with 11 bases left in between. CDR1 and CDR2 from the germline V gene are MNHNS and SASEGT. The CDR3, as DNA: TGTGCCAGCAGTGAGGACGGGAATCGCAATCAGCCCCAGCATTTT. Its translation is CASSEDGNRNQPQHF.

The V call is TRBV5-5, the J call TRBJ2-1; D is ambiguous. The V end was cut by 4 bases, the J end by 9 bases, with 14 bases between. The germline V gene has CDR1 SGHKS and CDR2 YYEKEE (reference sequence). The CDR3 is made up of 13 amino acids. CDR3 nucleotide sequence: TGTGCCAGCAGCCCCCCGCTCGGTCGTGAGCAGTTCTTC. Amino acid sequence: CASSPPLGREQFF.

The chain is built from TRBV27 and TRBJ2-6, with D maybe TRBD1 (6 bases). The CDR3 totals 16 residues. CDR1 MNHEY and CDR2 SMNVEV come from the germline V gene (reference sequence). Deletions cut 4 bases from V and 1 base from J, with 11 bases between. CDR3: CASSYRETSGANVLTF. The CDR3 DNA sequence: TGTGCCAGCAGTTACAGGGAGACGTCTGGGGCCAACGTCCTGACTTTC. The whole variable domain, remainder taken from reference TRBV27 and TRBJ2-6, is EAQVTQNPRYLITVTGKKLTVTCSQNMNHEYMSWYRQDPGLGLRQIYYSMNVEVTDKGDVPEGYKVSRKEKRNFPLILESPSPNQTSLYFCASSYRETSGANVLTFGAGSRLTVL.

The rearrangement links TRBV11-2 to TRBJ1-1, with D maybe TRBD1 (6 bases). Germline V CDR1 and CDR2: SGHAT, FQNNGV. The CDR3 spans 15 residues. V lost 7 bases to trimming and J lost 2 bases, with 17 bases between them. In nucleotides, the CDR3 is TGTGCCAGCACCGCAGGGGAGTTTTTAAACACTGAAGCTTTCTTT. This encodes CASTAGEFLNTEAFF.

This chain uses TRBV7-2 with TRBJ1-5; weak D call: TRBD1 (6 bases). The germline V gene has CDR1 SGHTA and CDR2 FQGNSA. This CDR3 has 14 amino acids. With 5 bases removed from V and 1 base from J, the gap between germline ends came to 9 bases. CDR3 residues: CASSPQGSNQPQHF. In DNA form, the CDR3 reads TGTGCCAGCAGCCCCCAGGGGAGCAATCAGCCCCAGCATTTT.